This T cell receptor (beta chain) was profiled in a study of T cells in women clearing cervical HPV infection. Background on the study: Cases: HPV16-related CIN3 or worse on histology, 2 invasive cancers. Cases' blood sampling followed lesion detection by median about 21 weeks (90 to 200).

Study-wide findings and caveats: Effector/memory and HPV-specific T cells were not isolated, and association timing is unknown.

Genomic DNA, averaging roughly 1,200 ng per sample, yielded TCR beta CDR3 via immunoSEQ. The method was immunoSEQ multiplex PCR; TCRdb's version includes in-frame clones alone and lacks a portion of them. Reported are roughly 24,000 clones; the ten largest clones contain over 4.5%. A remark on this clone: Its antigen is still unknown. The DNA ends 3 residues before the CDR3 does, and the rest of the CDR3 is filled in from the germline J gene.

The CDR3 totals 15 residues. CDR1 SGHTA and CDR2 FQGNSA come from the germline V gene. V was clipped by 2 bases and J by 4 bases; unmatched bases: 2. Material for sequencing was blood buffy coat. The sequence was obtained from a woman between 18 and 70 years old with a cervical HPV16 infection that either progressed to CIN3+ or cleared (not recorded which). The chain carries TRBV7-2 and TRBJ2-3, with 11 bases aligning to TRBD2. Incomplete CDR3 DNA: TGTGCCAGCAGCTTAACTAGCGGGAGTGCAGATACG. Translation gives CASSLTSGSADT. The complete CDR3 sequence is CASSLTSGSADTQYF.